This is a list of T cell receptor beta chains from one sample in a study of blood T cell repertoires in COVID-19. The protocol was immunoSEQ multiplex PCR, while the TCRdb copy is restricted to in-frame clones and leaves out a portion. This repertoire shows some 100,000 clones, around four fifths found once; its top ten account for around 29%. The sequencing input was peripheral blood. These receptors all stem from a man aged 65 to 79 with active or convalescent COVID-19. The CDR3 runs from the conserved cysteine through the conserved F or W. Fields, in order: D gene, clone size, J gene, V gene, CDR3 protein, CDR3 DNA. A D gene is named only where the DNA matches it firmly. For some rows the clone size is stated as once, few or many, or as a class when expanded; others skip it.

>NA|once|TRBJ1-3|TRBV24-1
CATSRGNTIYF
TGTGCCACCAGTCGTGGAAACACCATATATTTT
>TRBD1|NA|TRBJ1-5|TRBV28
CASSPDREDNQPQHF
TGTGCCAGCTCTCCGGACAGGGAAGACAATCAGCCCCAGCATTTT
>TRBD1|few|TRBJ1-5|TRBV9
CASSVGRGPGGGKPQHF
TGTGCCAGCAGCGTAGGAAGGGGACCAGGGGGCGGCAAGCCCCAGCATTTT
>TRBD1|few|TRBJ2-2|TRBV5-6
CASSFGPRTGDGELFF
TGTGCCAGCAGCTTTGGGCCAAGGACAGGGGACGGGGAGCTGTTTTTT
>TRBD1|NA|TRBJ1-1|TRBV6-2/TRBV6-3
CASSKTGTGYTEAFF
TGTGCCAGCAGTAAAACCGGGACAGGTTACACTGAAGCTTTCTTT
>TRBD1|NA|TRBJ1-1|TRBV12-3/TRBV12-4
CASSFGQGTEAFF
TGTGCCAGCAGTTTTGGACAGGGGACTGAAGCTTTCTTT
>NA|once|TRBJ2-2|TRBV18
CASSWQTNTGELFF
TGTGCCAGCTCTTGGCAGACAAACACCGGGGAGCTGTTTTTT
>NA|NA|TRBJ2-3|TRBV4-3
CASSPFTGRVITDTQYF
TGCGCCAGCAGCCCCTTCACTGGGCGGGTGATCACAGATACGCAGTATTTT
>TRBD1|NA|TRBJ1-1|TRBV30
CAWSPGQGADFF
TGTGCCTGGAGTCCGGGACAGGGGGCCGATTTCTTT
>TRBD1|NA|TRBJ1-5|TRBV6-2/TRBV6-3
CASSYAFPGGSNQPQHF
TGTGCCAGCAGTTACGCTTTCCCAGGGGGTAGCAATCAGCCCCAGCATTTT
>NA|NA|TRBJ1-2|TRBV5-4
CASSGGPSGGYGYTF
TGTGCCAGCAGCGGCGGGCCCTCCGGCGGGTATGGCTACACCTTC
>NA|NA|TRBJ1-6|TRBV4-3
CASSQHWTEHYSPLHF
TGCGCCAGCAGCCAGCACTGGACAGAGCACTATTCACCCCTCCACTTT
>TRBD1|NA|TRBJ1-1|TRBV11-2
CASSRQGAIAFF
TGTGCCAGCAGCCGACAGGGAGCAATAGCTTTCTTT
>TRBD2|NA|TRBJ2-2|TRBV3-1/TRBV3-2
CASSRLGGSANTGELFF
TGTGCCAGCAGCCGTCTGGGCGGGAGCGCGAACACCGGGGAGCTGTTTTTT
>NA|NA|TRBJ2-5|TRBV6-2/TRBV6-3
CASSRTGGGETQYF
TGTGCCAGCAGTCGGACCGGGGGAGGAGAGACCCAGTACTTC
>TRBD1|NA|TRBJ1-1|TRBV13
CASSSRDRGNTEAFF
TGTGCCAGCAGCTCCCGGGACAGGGGAAACACTGAAGCTTTCTTT
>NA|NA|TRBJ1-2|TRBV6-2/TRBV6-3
CASSFPHHGYTF
TGTGCCAGCAGTTTCCCCCATCATGGCTACACCTTC
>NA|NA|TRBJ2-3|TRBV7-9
CATTGRISTDTQYF
TGTGCCACTACCGGCAGGATTAGCACAGATACGCAGTATTTT
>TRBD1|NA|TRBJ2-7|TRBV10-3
CAISGQGSYEQYF
TGTGCCATCAGTGGACAGGGTTCCTACGAGCAGTACTTC
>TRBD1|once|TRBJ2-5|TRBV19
CASSTGTGGGETQYF
TGTGCCAGTAGTACCGGGACAGGGGGCGGGGAGACCCAGTACTTC
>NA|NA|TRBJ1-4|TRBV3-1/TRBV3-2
CASSQERARGLNNEKLFF
TGTGCCAGCAGCCAAGAGAGGGCCAGGGGCTTGAATAATGAAAAACTGTTTTTT
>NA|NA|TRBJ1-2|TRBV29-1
CSVDGWAGIGYTF
TGCAGCGTTGATGGATGGGCAGGGATTGGCTACACCTTC
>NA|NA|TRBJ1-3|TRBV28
CASSQSGVLTGNTIYF
TGTGCCAGCAGCCAGTCCGGGGTTTTAACTGGAAACACCATATATTTT
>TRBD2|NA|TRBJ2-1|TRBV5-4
CASSLSGRPYNEQFF
TGTGCCAGCAGCTTGAGCGGGAGGCCCTACAATGAGCAGTTCTTC
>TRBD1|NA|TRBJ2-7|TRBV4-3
CASSQTTGVSYEQYF
TGCGCCAGCAGCCAAACGACAGGGGTGTCCTACGAGCAGTACTTC
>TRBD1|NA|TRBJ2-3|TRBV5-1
CASSKGQGAGNTQYF
TGCGCCAGCAGCAAGGGACAGGGGGCAGGGAATACGCAGTATTTT
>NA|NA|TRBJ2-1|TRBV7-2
CASSSSTVYNEQFF
TGTGCCAGCAGCTCTTCCACGGTCTACAATGAGCAGTTCTTC
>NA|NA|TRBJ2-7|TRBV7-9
CASSVQNSYEQYF
TGTGCCAGCAGTGTACAGAATTCCTACGAGCAGTACTTC